These 14 T cell receptor beta chains were sequenced from one sample in a study of CD8 T cells in ankylosing spondylitis. Whole-study findings and limits: In ankylosing spondylitis blood, a motif of roughly 8 highly homologous TCR beta variants appeared characteristic.

These TCRs are of unknown antigen specificity. TCRdb analysed the 5' RACE reads with MiXCR anew, one entry per CDR3 protein. The sample lists some 840,000 distinct CDR3 sequences; about 11% were seen once. The sample consisted of blood, either unsorted or a sorted T cell fraction (not recorded which). These receptors came from a male donor with ankylosing spondylitis.

The chain combines TRBV5-1 with TRBJ2-7, with D possibly TRBD2 on 5 matching bases. The CDR3 is made up of 13 amino acids. The germline V and J ends were trimmed by 4 bases and 6 bases, with 14 bases remaining between them. Germline assignment: CDR1 SGHRS and CDR2 YFSETQ. The CDR3 DNA reads TGCGCCAGCAGCCTATCCCTCGGAGGCGAGCAGTACTTC. Protein product: CASSLSLGGEQYF.

V gene TRBV3-1 combines with J gene TRBJ2-1, with TRBD2 matching over 14 bases. This CDR3 spans 15 amino acids. Germline-derived CDR1 and CDR2 are LGHDT and YNNKEL (reference sequence). Losses at the gene ends were 7 bases for V and 7 bases for J; bases not matched to a gene: 6. The DNA for the CDR3 is TGTGCCAGCAAGCCGGGACTAGCGGGAGAGAATGAGCAGTTCTTC. The encoded protein is CASKPGLAGENEQFF.

The chain uses TRBV7-2 and TRBJ1-4, with 7 bases identical to TRBD1. The germline V gene encodes CDR1 SGHTA and CDR2 FQGNSA. Trimming took 5 bases from V and 0 from J; bases not matched to a gene: 9. The CDR3 contains 17 residues. The CDR3 loop reads CASSQGDTTSTNEKLFF. DNA of the CDR3: TGTGCCAGCAGCCAGGGGGACACCACCTCAACTAATGAAAAACTGTTTTTT.

The V and J genes are TRBV20-1 and TRBJ1-6; tentatively, D is TRBD1 (5 bases). The CDR3 has 13 residues. Germline lookup yields CDR1 DFQATT and CDR2 SNEGSKA (reference sequence). V shed 6 bases and J shed 7 bases, with 13 bases lying between them. For the CDR3, the DNA is TGCAGTGCCATAACCCAGGGCAATTCACCCCTCCACTTT. It codes for CSAITQGNSPLHF.

This clonotype showed up many times. The chain uses TRBV7-9 and TRBJ2-7; 7 bases agree with TRBD1. Germline V gene sequence: CDR1 SEHNR, CDR2 FQNEAQ (reference sequence). J lost 0 bases, V lost 1 base, and 6 bases had no gene match. The CDR3 is 16 amino acids. CDR3 nucleotide sequence: TGTGCCAGCAGCTTAGGCCTAGGGACAGCCTCCTACGAGCAGTACTTC. Amino acids: CASSLGLGTASYEQYF.

Regarding this clonotype: The junction differs from germline at one of its ends, possibly a read error. The DNA of the CDR3 is TGTGCTAGCAGCATGACAGGGGGCGAGCAGTACTTC. Its protein product is CASSMTGGEQYF. The V call is TRBV7-7, the J call TRBJ2-7, with 9 bases identical to TRBD1. The CDR3 contains 12 residues. Germline V lookup: CDR1 SSHAT, CDR2 FNYEAQ (reference sequence).

This rearrangement joins TRBV6-1 to TRBJ2-7; 8 bases agree with TRBD1. CDR1 is MNHNS, CDR2 SASEGT, per germline. V shed 6 bases and J 4 bases; nucleotides not matched to a gene: 11. The CDR3 spans 15 residues. The CDR3 DNA reads TGTGCCAGCAGGCAGACAGGGGTGTCCCATTACGAGCAGTACTTC. Translation gives CASRQTGVSHYEQYF.

This clonotype was seen more than once but under ten times. The V call is TRBV12-3 or TRBV12-4, the J call TRBJ2-1; D gene unclear. Trimming removed 4 bases from V and 5 bases from J, with 12 bases in between. This CDR3 region has 14 residues. The CDR3 here is CASSYPGWDNEQFF. CDR3 DNA sequence: TGTGCCAGCAGTTATCCGGGTTGGGACAATGAGCAGTTCTTC.

V is TRBV11-2 and J is TRBJ2-5; 14 bases align to TRBD2. The CDR3 has 18 amino acids. Germline V CDR1 and CDR2: SGHAT, FQNNGV. V lost 2 bases, J lost 8 bases, and 13 bases stayed unmatched. CDR3 nucleotides: TGTGCCAGCAGCTTATGGGGGGTCGTAGGACTAGCGGGAGGAACCCAGTACTTC. Translated: CASSLWGVVGLAGGTQYF.

This clonotype was seen repeatedly, ten times or more. The chain carries TRBV5-1 and TRBJ1-1; D call uncertain. The V and J ends lost 5 bases and 8 bases respectively, with 16 bases between them. There are 13 residues in the CDR3. Germline values: CDR1 SGHRS, CDR2 YFSETQ. The CDR3 here is CASRAGELLEAFF. The DNA of the CDR3 is TGCGCCAGCAGGGCCGGGGAACTCTTGGAAGCTTTCTTT.

This clonotype has at least ten counts. The chain joins TRBV12-3 or TRBV12-4 to TRBJ2-7; possible D gene TRBD2, 6 bases. This CDR3 spans 14 amino acids. V lost 3 bases, J lost 2 bases, and 11 bases lay in between. The CDR3 nucleotides read TGTGCCAGCAGTTTCCCTAGCGCCCCCTACGAGCAGTACTTC. Translated, it gives CASSFPSAPYEQYF.

This clonotype was picked up many times. The chain uses TRBV6-5 and TRBJ1-1; D gene ambiguous. CDR3 length equals 15 residues. The germline gives CDR1 MNHEY, CDR2 SVGAGI. Deletions cut 1 base from V and 4 bases from J, with 13 bases between. CDR3 nucleotides: TGTGCCAGCAGTTACTTACGCTCACTGGGCACTGAAGCTTTCTTT. Its protein is CASSYLRSLGTEAFF.

This clonotype was detected a few times. This chain uses TRBV18 with TRBJ2-3; D is perhaps TRBD2 (5 bases). Trimming took off 2 bases at V and 4 bases at J, with 13 bases between the two ends. This CDR3 region has 15 residues. The germline gives CDR1 KGHSH, CDR2 LQKENI. CDR3 DNA: TGTGCCAGCTCACCATCGGCCGGGGTAGCAGATACGCAGTATTTT. This sequence encodes CASSPSAGVADTQYF.

This clonotype was found many times. The chain employs TRBV6-5 and TRBJ1-2; possible D gene TRBD1, 5 bases. Germline V gene sequence: CDR1 MNHEY, CDR2 SVGAGI. Trimming cost V 5 bases and J 8 bases, with 12 bases left between them. The CDR3 extends over 12 amino acids. The CDR3 sequence is CASSRGTGGYTF. CDR3 bases: TGTGCCAGCAGTCGCGGTACAGGAGGCTACACCTTC.